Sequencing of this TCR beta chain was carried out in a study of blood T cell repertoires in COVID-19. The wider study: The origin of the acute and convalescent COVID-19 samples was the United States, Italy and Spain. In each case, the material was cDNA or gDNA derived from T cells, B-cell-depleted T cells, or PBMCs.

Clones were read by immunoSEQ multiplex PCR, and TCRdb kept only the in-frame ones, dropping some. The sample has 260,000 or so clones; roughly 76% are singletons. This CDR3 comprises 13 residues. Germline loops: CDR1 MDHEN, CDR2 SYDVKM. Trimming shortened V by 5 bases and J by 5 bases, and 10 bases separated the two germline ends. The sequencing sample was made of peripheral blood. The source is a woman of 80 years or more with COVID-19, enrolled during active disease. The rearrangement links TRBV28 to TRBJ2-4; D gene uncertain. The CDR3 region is CASSAYYENIQYF. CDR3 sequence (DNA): TGTGCCAGCAGTGCGTATTATGAAAACATTCAGTACTTC.